Listed here are 25 T cell receptor beta chains from one sample, sequenced in a study of blood T cell repertoires in COVID-19. Using immunoSEQ multiplex PCR, the repertoire was profiled, and TCRdb retains in-frame clones only, with some absent. The data show some 44,000 clones, 80% to 95% seen once. Sample: peripheral blood. The receptors here all came from a human donor in a cohort sampled during active COVID-19.

This clone is a singleton in its sample. The rearrangement links TRBV5-1 to TRBJ2-5; TRBD1 matches 11 bases. The CDR3 consists of 16 residues. Germline lookup yields CDR1 SGHRS and CDR2 YFSETQ. The junction had 13 bases not matched to a gene; V was cut back by 7 bases and J by 5 bases. CDR3 region: CASDRFGTGGTETQYF. For the CDR3, the DNA is TGCGCCAGCGATCGTTTCGGGACAGGGGGTACGGAGACCCAGTACTTC.

The chain recombines TRBV11-2 with TRBJ2-1, with 10 bases fitting TRBD2. Losses at the gene ends were 5 bases for V and 6 bases for J; bases not matched to a gene: 7. This CDR3 has 15 residues. Looked up from germline, CDR1 is SGHAT and CDR2 is FQNNGV. CDR3 DNA: TGTGCCAGCAGCCCAAGGCTAGCGGGAGTCAATGAGCAGTTCTTC. This translates into CASSPRLAGVNEQFF.

The CDR3 loop reads CASSWTESSYNEQFF. CDR3 DNA sequence: TGTGCCAGCAGCTGGACAGAAAGCTCCTACAATGAGCAGTTCTTC. This chain joins TRBV7-6 and TRBJ2-1, with D possibly matching TRBD1 (6 bases). V gave up 4 bases and J gave up 0 bases, with 10 bases separating them. This CDR3 contains 15 residues. The V gene's germline CDR1 is SGHVS and CDR2 FNYEAQ.

This chain links TRBV30 with TRBJ1-1; weak D call: TRBD1 (6 bases). The CDR3 consists of 15 residues. V lost 3 bases to trimming and J lost 0 bases, with 14 bases between them. Germline CDR1 reads GTSNPN; CDR2 reads SVGIG (reference sequence). The DNA for the CDR3 is TGTGCCTGGAGCGCACGGACAGTATTGAACACTGAAGCTTTCTTT. Its protein product is CAWSARTVLNTEAFF. Looking up the rest from reference TRBV30 and TRBJ1-1 gives the full variable domain: SQTIHQWPATLVQPVGSPLSLECTVEGTSNPNLYWYRQAAGRGLQLLFYSVGIGQISSEVPQNLSASRPQDRQFILSSKKLLLSDSGFYLCAWSARTVLNTEAFFGQGTRLTVV.

V is TRBV4-3 and J is TRBJ1-5; tentatively, D is TRBD1 (6 bases). Trimming left V 0 bases short and J 7 bases short, with 13 bases between. This CDR3 has 15 residues. Germline CDR1 is LGHNA and CDR2 is YSLEER. The CDR3 spells CASSQDHVRGQPQHF. DNA for the CDR3: TGCGCCAGCAGCCAAGACCACGTGAGGGGGCAGCCCCAGCATTTT.

The gene calls are TRBV7-2 and TRBJ2-1; a weak D match, TRBD2 (6 bases). V shed 5 bases and J shed 0 bases, with 23 bases lying between them. Looked up from germline, CDR1 is SGHTA and CDR2 is FQGNSA. The CDR3 extends over 19 amino acids. The CDR3 nucleotides read TGTGCCAGCAGCCGCCGGGGGAGGATAGCCCTGAGCTCCTACAATGAGCAGTTCTTC. Its protein is CASSRRGRIALSSYNEQFF.

The J gene is TRBJ2-5, the V gene TRBV5-5; 16 bases map to TRBD2. V trimming: 4 bases; J trimming: 5 bases; junction bases outside the gene matches: 11. The CDR3 has 18 residues. Germline loops: CDR1 SGHKS, CDR2 YYEKEE (reference sequence). The CDR3 protein is CASSAGLAGGIARETQYF. In DNA, the CDR3 is TGTGCCAGCAGCGCGGGACTAGCGGGGGGGATTGCCCGGGAGACCCAGTACTTC.

The J gene is TRBJ1-1, the V gene TRBV7-2; 7 positions agree with TRBD1. Germline-derived CDR1 and CDR2 are SGHTA and FQGNSA. This CDR3 contains 13 residues. The ends lost 4 bases at V and 5 bases at J; junction bases unmatched: 4. The chain's CDR3 is CASSSTGRTEAFF. Here the CDR3 DNA reads TGTGCCAGCAGCTCGACAGGGAGGACTGAAGCTTTCTTT.

The V and J genes are TRBV19 and TRBJ1-1; maybe TRBD1 (5 bases). V lost 9 bases to trimming and J lost 1 base, with 15 bases between them. The V gene's germline CDR1 is LNHDA and CDR2 SQIVND (reference sequence). The CDR3 is made up of 14 amino acids. CDR3 bases: TGTGCCAGCAAAGGACAAAGCACGAACACTGAAGCTTTCTTT. Its translation: CASKGQSTNTEAFF.

This chain links TRBV28 with TRBJ1-4, with 10 bases matching TRBD1. Trimming removed 5 bases from V and 7 bases from J; junction bases left unmatched: 4. Germline loops: CDR1 MDHEN, CDR2 SYDVKM. The CDR3 runs to 14 residues. The CDR3 sequence: CASSEGTGVEKLFF. Written as DNA, the CDR3 is TGTGCCAGCAGTGAGGGGACAGGGGTTGAAAAACTGTTTTTT. Looking up the rest from reference TRBV28 and TRBJ1-4 gives the full variable domain: DVKVTQSSRYLVKRTGEKVFLECVQDMDHENMFWYRQDPGLGLRLIYFSYDVKMKEKGDIPEGYSVSREKKERFSLILESASTNQTSMYLCASSEGTGVEKLFFGSGTQLSVL.

This clone was counted a single time. This chain links TRBV19 with TRBJ2-5; 8 positions agree with TRBD1. Germline assignment: CDR1 LNHDA and CDR2 SQIVND (reference sequence). This CDR3 contains 13 residues. V trimming: 3 bases; J trimming: 5 bases; junction bases outside the gene matches: 2. The DNA for the CDR3 is TGTGCCAGTAGTATGGACAGGGTGGAGACCCAGTACTTC. Translation: CASSMDRVETQYF.

CDR3 bases: TGTGCCAGTAGTATCGGGTTTTACAATGAGCAGTTCTTC. Translation gives CASSIGFYNEQFF. V usage is TRBV19 and J usage is TRBJ2-1; D not resolved. Germline lookup yields CDR1 LNHDA and CDR2 SQIVND (reference sequence). This CDR3 spans 13 amino acids. V was clipped by 3 bases and J by 4 bases, with 7 bases between them.

The chain combines TRBV27 with TRBJ2-5, with D possibly matching TRBD2 (5 bases). This CDR3 is built from 14 residues. The V gene's germline CDR1 is MNHEY and CDR2 SMNVEV (reference sequence). Deletions cut 3 bases from V and 5 bases from J, with 13 bases between. CDR3 loop: CASSFRGHRETQYF. In DNA, the CDR3 is TGTGCCAGCAGTTTTCGGGGTCATCGGGAGACCCAGTACTTC.

The V call is TRBV11-2, the J call TRBJ2-3, with TRBD2 matching 8 bases. V gave up 5 bases and J gave up 10 bases; unmatched junction bases: 11. The CDR3 length is 14 residues. Germline values: CDR1 SGHAT, CDR2 FQNNGV. The CDR3 nucleotides read TGTGCCAGCAGCCGGTGGGCGGGAGGCGAGTCGCAGTATTTT. Amino acid sequence: CASSRWAGGESQYF.

The J gene is TRBJ2-7, the V gene TRBV7-2; a weak D match, TRBD2 (5 bases). The CDR3 runs 15 residues. Germline V gene lookup returns CDR1 SGHTA and CDR2 FQGNSA. V was shortened by 2 bases and J by 2 bases, with 13 bases between the two germline ends. CDR3 region: CASSLSGAGPYEQYF. The CDR3, as DNA: TGTGCCAGCAGCTTATCCGGCGCGGGCCCCTACGAGCAGTACTTC. Using reference TRBV7-2 and TRBJ2-7 for the parts outside the CDR3, the full variable domain is GAGVSQSPSNKVTEKGKDVELRCDPISGHTALYWYRQSLGQGLEFLIYFQGNSAPDKSGLPSDRFSAERTGGSVSTLTIQRTQQEDSAVYLCASSLSGAGPYEQYFGPGTRLTVT.

The chain carries TRBV6-6 and TRBJ2-5, with 9 bases matching TRBD2. The CDR3 is 16 amino acids. The trim removed 0 bases at V and 1 base at J, leaving 3 bases unmatched. The germline V gene encodes CDR1 MNHNY and CDR2 SVGAGI (reference sequence). The CDR3 nucleotides read TGTGCCAGCAGTTACTCAGGACTAGCGAGCCAAGAGACCCAGTACTTC. Translated, it gives CASSYSGLASQETQYF.

V is TRBV4-1 and J is TRBJ2-7; TRBD2 aligns across 15 bases. Trimming cost V 4 bases and J 2 bases; bases outside gene matches: 18. This CDR3 is built from 21 residues. Germline lookup yields CDR1 MGHRA and CDR2 YSYEKL. The DNA of the CDR3 is TGCGCCAGCAGCCGGGCGAAGACGGCCGGACTAGCGGGAGGGCCGACCTACGAGCAGTACTTC. Its translation is CASSRAKTAGLAGGPTYEQYF.

This chain connects TRBV3-1 (or the pseudogene TRBV3-2) to TRBJ2-4; D might be TRBD2 (6 bases). Germline CDR1 is LGHDT and CDR2 is YNNKEL (reference sequence). The V gene lost 4 bases and the J gene lost 6 bases, with 13 bases spanning the gap. The CDR3 is 14 residues long. CDR3 sequence (DNA): TGTGCCAGCAGCCTGCAGGGAGGTGGAAACATTCAGTACTTC. Its translation is CASSLQGGGNIQYF.

The chain carries TRBV4-1 and TRBJ2-3, with 9 bases fitting TRBD1. The germline V gene encodes CDR1 MGHRA and CDR2 YSYEKL. This CDR3 comprises 19 residues. The ends lost 3 bases at V and 6 bases at J; junction bases unmatched: 19. CDR3 bases: TGCGCCAGCAGCCACCCATTGACCCGACCGGGACAGGGTGGGGATACGCAGTATTTT. This gives the protein CASSHPLTRPGQGGDTQYF.

V usage is TRBV3-1 (or the pseudogene TRBV3-2) and J usage is TRBJ2-3; TRBD2 matches at 11 bases. Germline V lookup: CDR1 LGHDT, CDR2 YNNKEL (reference sequence). V lost 0 bases to trimming and J lost 0 bases; unmatched junction nucleotides: 11. The CDR3 loop spans 20 amino acids. In DNA form, the CDR3 reads TGTGCCAGCAGCCAAGACCCCCGGCTAGCGGGGGGTCCTAGCACAGATACGCAGTATTTT. Translating gives CASSQDPRLAGGPSTDTQYF.

The V and J genes are TRBV5-5 and TRBJ2-7; 7 bases map to TRBD2. Germline V lookup: CDR1 SGHKS, CDR2 YYEKEE (reference sequence). The CDR3 consists of 14 residues. V was pared by 4 bases and J by 3 bases, with 7 bases of the junction left unmatched. The CDR3 here is CASSRFTGGYEQYF. The CDR3 coding sequence is TGTGCCAGCAGCCGCTTTACGGGGGGCTACGAGCAGTACTTC.

This chain joins TRBV9 and TRBJ2-1; tentatively, D is TRBD2 (5 bases). CDR1 SGDLS and CDR2 YYNGEE come from the germline V gene. Trimming took off 0 bases at V and 12 bases at J, with 16 bases between the two ends. The CDR3 runs 14 residues. The CDR3 region has the DNA TGTGCCAGCAGCGTAGGGGTGGGAGATGGCGGGCAGTTCTTC. Protein sequence: CASSVGVGDGGQFF.

The chain recombines TRBV11-2 with TRBJ1-1, with 9 bases fitting TRBD1. Losses at the gene ends were 5 bases for V and 0 bases for J; bases not matched to a gene: 7. Germline values: CDR1 SGHAT, CDR2 FQNNGV. This CDR3 comprises 16 residues. CDR3 DNA sequence: TGTGCCAGCAGCCCGGGACAGGGAATGATGAACACTGAAGCTTTCTTT. Protein: CASSPGQGMMNTEAFF.

This chain joins TRBV18 and TRBJ1-4; tentatively, D is TRBD1 (5 bases). The CDR3 sequence is 15 residues long. Trimming stripped 6 bases from V and 0 bases from J, with 11 bases between. Germline V gene data show CDR1 as KGHSH and CDR2 as LQKENI. In nucleotides, the CDR3 is TGTGCCAGCTCCCAGGGTGGGGCAACTAATGAAAAACTGTTTTTT. Translating it yields CASSQGGATNEKLFF.

In nucleotides, the CDR3 is TGTGCCAGTAGTATTCCTCCAAGAGGCTATGGCTACACCTTC. Translating gives CASSIPPRGYGYTF. This sequence joins TRBV19 and TRBJ1-2; no clear D. With 3 bases removed from V and 4 bases from J, the gap between germline ends came to 12 bases. The CDR3 runs to 14 residues. Germline CDR1 reads LNHDA; CDR2 reads SQIVND (reference sequence).